What follows are 11 T cell receptor beta chains derived from one specimen sequenced in a study of technical replicates of blood from several donors. The assay was immunoSEQ multiplex PCR, and TCRdb's table has in-frame clones only and misses some. The sample has about 80,000 clones, about 94% seen once; the top ten hold 0.35% to 0.45%. The sequenced sample was T cells isolated from PBMCs. Every receptor here comes from a human donor in good health.

CDR3 coding DNA: TGTGCCAGCTCACCACTAGCGGGAAATGAGCAGTTCTTC. Its translation is CASSPLAGNEQFF. The rearrangement joins TRBV18 to TRBJ2-1; 8 positions match TRBD2. Germline loops: CDR1 KGHSH, CDR2 LQKENI. Trimming removed 1 base from V and 7 bases from J; junction bases left unmatched: 0. The CDR3 loop spans 13 amino acids.

The chain has TRBV6-5 and TRBJ1-2, with a possible D match to TRBD1 (5 bases). The CDR3 is 14 residues long. Trimming left V 4 bases short and J 1 base short, with 10 bases between. Per the germline V gene, CDR1 is MNHEY and CDR2 is SVGAGI. CDR3 in amino acids: CASSLTAGNYGYTF. Here the CDR3 DNA reads TGTGCCAGCAGTTTGACAGCGGGTAACTATGGCTACACCTTC.

The V gene is TRBV5-1, the J gene TRBJ2-7, with D hard to call. The CDR3 consists of 12 residues. The germline V gene encodes CDR1 SGHRS and CDR2 YFSETQ. V dropped 4 bases and J dropped 3 bases, with 8 bases sitting between them. The CDR3 bases are TGCGCCAGCAGCCACTATAACTACGAGCAGTACTTC. Encoded protein: CASSHYNYEQYF.

This clone was observed a single time. This sequence joins TRBV9 and TRBJ2-1, with 11 bases that match TRBD2. Germline trimming cut 6 bases from V and 7 bases from J; bases unmatched to any gene: 12. The CDR3 loop spans 16 amino acids. Germline V gene sequence: CDR1 SGDLS, CDR2 YYNGEE. This CDR3 reads CASTVLAGGLLNEQFF. In DNA form, the CDR3 reads TGTGCCAGCACCGTCCTAGCGGGAGGTTTGTTGAATGAGCAGTTCTTC.

J is TRBJ1-2 and V is TRBV9; no definite D call. Germline V gives CDR1 SGDLS, CDR2 YYNGEE. V was clipped by 3 bases and J by 4 bases, with 10 bases between them. The CDR3 covers 13 residues. The DNA of the CDR3 is TGTGCCAGCAGCGGGCCAGTAGCCTATGGCTACACCTTC. As protein: CASSGPVAYGYTF.

The chain employs TRBV28 and TRBJ1-2; 8 bases are a match to TRBD1. Trimming took 6 bases from V and 0 from J; bases not matched to a gene: 3. Germline loops: CDR1 MDHEN, CDR2 SYDVKM. CDR3 size: 14 residues. The DNA of the CDR3 is TGTGCCAGCAGAGGACAGGGTGCTAACTATGGCTACACCTTC. Protein product: CASRGQGANYGYTF.

The rearrangement joins TRBV7-2 to TRBJ1-3, with TRBD1 matching 7 bases. The CDR3 covers 14 residues. The V gene's germline CDR1 is SGHTA and CDR2 FQGNSA. V was pared by 7 bases and J by 2 bases, with 5 bases of the junction left unmatched. CDR3 nucleotide sequence: TGTGCCAGCAACCTCGGGACAGCTGGAAACACCATATATTTT. As protein: CASNLGTAGNTIYF.

In DNA, the CDR3 is TGTGCCAGCAGCTTGCGCGGGCAAATAGAAGCCGAGACAGATACGCAGTATTTT. The encoded protein is CASSLRGQIEAETDTQYF. The gene calls are TRBV5-6 and TRBJ2-3; possibly TRBD2 for D (5 bases). V was shortened by 1 base and J by 3 bases, with 21 bases between the two germline ends. Per the germline V gene, CDR1 is SGHDT and CDR2 is YYEEEE. The CDR3 loop spans 18 amino acids.

V usage is TRBV2 and J usage is TRBJ2-1, with D maybe TRBD1 (5 bases). Germline lookup yields CDR1 SNHLY and CDR2 FYNNEI. This CDR3 comprises 15 residues. Trimming removed 0 bases at V and 8 bases at J, with 14 bases between. The CDR3 region has the DNA TGTGCCAGCAGTGAAGCGCAGACAGCTAGGGATGAGCAGTTCTTC. This gives the protein CASSEAQTARDEQFF.

The chain combines TRBV7-3 with TRBJ2-1, with 12 bases aligning to TRBD2. After removal of 5 bases from V and 4 bases from J, the junction contained 6 bases not matched to a gene. The CDR3 loop spans 16 amino acids. The germline V gene has CDR1 SGHTA and CDR2 FQGTGA. CDR3 residues: CASSTLTSGGYNEQFF. The DNA of the CDR3 is TGTGCCAGCAGCACTCTGACTAGCGGGGGTTACAATGAGCAGTTCTTC.

This rearrangement joins TRBV9 to TRBJ1-3, with TRBD1 matching over 7 bases. Per germline, CDR1 SGDLS and CDR2 YYNGEE. The V segment lost 4 bases and the J segment 0 bases; nucleotides outside the gene matches: 10. The CDR3 extends over 17 amino acids. The CDR3 DNA sequence: TGTGCCAGCAGCCCCCGGACAGGAGACATCTCTGGAAACACCATATATTTT. Its translation: CASSPRTGDISGNTIYF.